A selection of T cell receptor beta chains follows, all from one sample in a study of CD8+ T cells in alopecia areata. The repertoire was sequenced with immunoSEQ multiplex PCR; TCRdb's copy has only in-frame clones and lacks some. The table records under 130,000 clones, 85% to 90% of them present only once. Sample: CD8+ T cells sorted from blood, taken at approximately week 34, from a patient treated with tofacitinib. The receptors were sampled from a human donor with alopecia areata. Each CDR3 is given with its conserved first and last residue. The order of the fields is V gene, J gene, D gene, clone size, CDR3 DNA, CDR3 protein. D genes are given only for firm matches. Size is omitted from some rows. Given values are once, few, many or a class for expanded clones.

TRBV12-5	TRBJ2-2	.	.	TGTGCTAGTGGACCTCCGTCGAATGGGGAGCTGTTTTTT	CASGPPSNGELFF
TRBV9	TRBJ2-5	.	.	TGTGCCAGCAGCGTCTCCTCGGGGGCCCTTAGGGAGACCCAGTACTTC	CASSVSSGALRETQYF
TRBV27	TRBJ1-5	.	.	TGTGCCAGCAGCCCTGACGGACGCAATCAGCCCCAGCATTTT	CASSPDGRNQPQHF
TRBV10-2	TRBJ2-7	TRBD2	few	TGCGCCAGCAGTGAGTCGAGACTAGCGGACGAGCAGTACTTC	CASSESRLADEQYF
TRBV7-9	TRBJ2-2	.	.	TGTGCCAGCCTCGGCTCGAACACCGGGGAGCTGTTTTTT	CASLGSNTGELFF
TRBV29-1	TRBJ2-5	.	.	TGCAGCGTTGAGCGGTGGGATCAAGAGACCCAGTACTTC	CSVERWDQETQYF
TRBV5-1	TRBJ1-4	TRBD1	.	TGCGCCAGCAGCGACCCCCGGGACAGGGGGGAAAAACTGTTTTTT	CASSDPRDRGEKLFF
TRBV10-3	TRBJ2-1	TRBD2	.	TGTGCCATCAGTGGAACTAGCGGGAGCTCATTAGTGGATGAGCAGTTCTTC	CAISGTSGSSLVDEQFF
TRBV5-4	TRBJ2-3	.	.	TGTGCCAGCCGCATCCGGGGGACTTTCACAGATACGCAGTATTTT	CASRIRGTFTDTQYF
TRBV7-9	TRBJ1-1	.	.	TGTGCCAGCAGCCGGCAGGGGAAGAACACTGAAGCTTTCTTT	CASSRQGKNTEAFF
TRBV14	TRBJ2-1	.	once	TGTGCCAGCAGCCACCTCACGGGACACCCATACAATGAGCAGTTCTTC	CASSHLTGHPYNEQFF
TRBV25-1	TRBJ2-7	.	few	TGTGCCAGCAGTGAAGGCTGGAGGGGGCTTTCGAACGAGCAGTACTTC	CASSEGWRGLSNEQYF
TRBV29-1	TRBJ2-7	.	few	TGCAGCGTTATTGGCGGTTACGAGCAGTACTTC	CSVIGGYEQYF
TRBV29-1	TRBJ2-3	.	once	TGCAGCGTGGAGGGCCCACTAGTGAGCACAGATACGCAGTATTTT	CSVEGPLVSTDTQYF
TRBV5-1	TRBJ2-7	TRBD2	.	TGCGCCAGCTCTGTTCGGCGGGAGTTCTACGAGCAGTACTTC	CASSVRREFYEQYF
TRBV7-2	TRBJ1-5	.	.	TGTGCCAGCAGCTACGGGTGGCTGGGCAATCAGCCCCAGCATTTT	CASSYGWLGNQPQHF
TRBV6-1	TRBJ1-1	.	.	TGTGCCAGCAGTGAAACGCCGGGGGGCGGAACTGAAGCTTTCTTT	CASSETPGGGTEAFF
TRBV19	TRBJ2-7	.	few	TGTGCCAGTAGTCCGACCTCCAGGGGGGACGAGCAGTACTTC	CASSPTSRGDEQYF
TRBV7-2	TRBJ2-7	.	.	TGTGCCAGCAGCTTTTTCGGGCCTACCTACGAGCAGTACTTC	CASSFFGPTYEQYF
TRBV9	TRBJ2-7	.	.	TGTGCCAGCAGCGTAGCGGCGGGCTCCTACGAGCAGTACTTC	CASSVAAGSYEQYF
TRBV9	TRBJ2-5	TRBD1	.	TGTGCCAGCAGCGGGAACTGGGGACAGGGGTACCCTGAGACCCAGTACTTC	CASSGNWGQGYPETQYF
TRBV4-2	TRBJ2-2	TRBD2	.	TGTGCCAGCGCAAAGGAACTAGCGGGAGGGCCGGGCACCGGGGAGCTGTTTTTT	CASAKELAGGPGTGELFF
TRBV4-1	TRBJ1-1	TRBD1	.	TGCGCCAGCTCAGGACAGGGGAACACTGAAGCTTTCTTT	CASSGQGNTEAFF
TRBV29-1	TRBJ2-7	TRBD1	.	TGCAGCGTTGAGAGACTTGAACAGGGGGCAAGCTCCTACGAGCAGTACTTC	CSVERLEQGASSYEQYF
TRBV9	TRBJ2-2	.	once	TGTGCCAGCAGCGTCCCTTACACCGGGGAGCTGTTTTTT	CASSVPYTGELFF
TRBV7-2	TRBJ2-2	TRBD1	few	TGTGCCAGCAGCTTGCAGGGGGTTACCGGGGAGCTGTTTTTT	CASSLQGVTGELFF
TRBV5-4	TRBJ2-1	TRBD2	.	TGTGCCAGCAGGTGGAGGGAGGGCAATGAGCAGTTCTTC	CASRWREGNEQFF
TRBV10-3	TRBJ2-1	.	.	TGTGCCATCAGTGAACAACCGGGGAGCTCCTACAATGAGCAGTTCTTC	CAISEQPGSSYNEQFF
TRBV7-9	TRBJ2-2	TRBD1	.	TGTGCCAGCAGCTTCGCAGGGGGAACTTACACCGGGGAGCTGTTTTTT	CASSFAGGTYTGELFF
TRBV4-1	TRBJ1-4	.	.	TGCGCCAGCAGCCAAGTTTCGGGGACTGGTGAAAAACTGTTTTTT	CASSQVSGTGEKLFF
TRBV19	TRBJ2-7	.	.	TGTGCCAGTAGTGAAGACGGTACCTACGAGCAGTACTTC	CASSEDGTYEQYF
TRBV4-1	TRBJ1-2	.	.	TGCGCCAGCAGCCAAGATAAGTTCCCCACAAGCTATGGCTACACCTTC	CASSQDKFPTSYGYTF
TRBV2	TRBJ2-7	.	.	TGTGCCAGCAGCTCATCTCTCTACGAGCAGTACTTC	CASSSSLYEQYF
TRBV15	TRBJ2-7	.	.	TGTGCCACCAGCAGCCTCCCGGGGGCCTACGAGCAGTACTTC	CATSSLPGAYEQYF
TRBV9	TRBJ2-5	TRBD2	.	TGTGCCAGCAGCTCAGCAGGTCGGAGCGGGAGGGCCAAAGAGACCCAGTACTTC	CASSSAGRSGRAKETQYF
TRBV30	TRBJ2-1	.	.	TGTGCCTGGAGTGTACTGCCGGCTAGCCGGTACAATGAGCAGTTCTTC	CAWSVLPASRYNEQFF
TRBV6-5	TRBJ1-1	TRBD1	.	TGTGCCAGCAGTTATCAGGGGGACACTGAAGCTTTCTTT	CASSYQGDTEAFF
TRBV2	TRBJ2-2	.	.	TGTGCCAGCAGAGTTGGGGACACCGGGGAGCTGTTTTTT	CASRVGDTGELFF
TRBV28	TRBJ2-3	TRBD2	few	TGTGCCAGCAGTTTTTCTTGGACTAGCGGGAGTTATTCCGGAGATACGCAGTATTTT	CASSFSWTSGSYSGDTQYF
TRBV19	TRBJ2-7	TRBD1	.	TGTGCCAGTAGTACCACAGGGGGCGCAATCTACGAGCAGTACTTC	CASSTTGGAIYEQYF
TRBV10-3	TRBJ2-7	.	.	TGTGCCATCAGTGGGGAATTCTCCTACGAGCAGTACTTC	CAISGEFSYEQYF
TRBV7-8	TRBJ2-3	TRBD2	.	TGTGCCAGCAGCTTAGCGGTACTAGCGGGGTCTCAAGATACGCAGTATTTT	CASSLAVLAGSQDTQYF
TRBV28	TRBJ1-2	.	.	TGTGCCAGCAGTCCCCAGGGGATGGGCTATGGCTACACCTTC	CASSPQGMGYGYTF
TRBV30	TRBJ1-4	TRBD1	.	TGTGCCTGGAGTGCGATGGGACAGGGGGCTGAAAAACTGTTTTTT	CAWSAMGQGAEKLFF
TRBV19	TRBJ1-5	.	.	TGTGCCAGTAGTTTCGGGGCTTATAGCAATCAGCCCCAGCATTTT	CASSFGAYSNQPQHF
TRBV2	TRBJ1-1	.	.	TGTGCCAGCAGCGACAGCACGAACACTGAAGCTTTCTTT	CASSDSTNTEAFF
TRBV7-9	TRBJ2-1	TRBD1	.	TGTGCCAGCAGCGGGACAGAAGAATACAATGAGCAGTTCTTC	CASSGTEEYNEQFF
TRBV27	TRBJ1-2	.	.	TGTGCCAGCAGTTTACTTCCGGGCATCTATGGCTACACCTTC	CASSLLPGIYGYTF
TRBV5-4	TRBJ2-7	TRBD2	.	TGTGCCAGCAGCCCCAATTTAGCGGGATCCTCCTACGAGCAGTACTTC	CASSPNLAGSSYEQYF
TRBV4-1	TRBJ2-5	TRBD1	.	TGCGCCAGCAGCAAACGCAGGGGGCAAGAGACCCAGTACTTC	CASSKRRGQETQYF
TRBV18	TRBJ1-2	.	.	TGTGCCAGCTCACCACCGGAAGGGGGCTACACCTTC	CASSPPEGGYTF
TRBV29-1	TRBJ2-5	.	few	TGCAGTCATTCAGAAGGGGGAGAGACCCAGTACTTC	CSHSEGGETQYF